These 11 T cell receptor beta chains share one sample of origin, sequenced in a study of blood T cell repertoires in COVID-19. Assay used: immunoSEQ multiplex PCR; TCRdb lists only in-frame clones, some missing. Of some 93,000 clones in the sample, 85% were seen once. The sequencing input was peripheral blood. These receptors were taken from a man in his sixties with acute or convalescent COVID-19.

The V gene is TRBV7-9, the J gene TRBJ2-7; a weak D match, TRBD1 (7 bases). The ends were cut back, 2 bases at V and 4 bases at J, with 18 bases in the middle. Germline CDR1 and CDR2: SEHNR and FQNEAQ (reference sequence). CDR3 length: 16 amino acids. CDR3 nucleotide sequence: TGTGCCAGCAGCTTATCCCCAGGGGGGAAAGGGTACGAGCAGTACTTC. Protein product: CASSLSPGGKGYEQYF.

The J gene is TRBJ2-2, the V gene TRBV6-2 or TRBV6-3; D possibly corresponds to TRBD2 (6 bases). The CDR3 totals 16 residues. Germline assignment: CDR1 MNHEY and CDR2 SVGEGT. V lost 0 bases and J 7 bases, leaving 15 bases between the germline ends. The CDR3 bases are TGTGCCAGCAGTTACTCGGGACTCCGAGGAGGCGGGGAGCTGTTTTTT. Amino acid sequence: CASSYSGLRGGGELFF.

The chain joins TRBV6-2 or TRBV6-3 to TRBJ2-7; D remains ambiguous. Trimming took 6 bases from V and 3 from J, leaving 6 bases between them. CDR1 MNHEY and CDR2 SVGEGT come from the germline V gene. The CDR3 is 11 amino acids. The CDR3 sequence: CASSLFYEQYF. In nucleotides, the CDR3 is TGTGCCAGCAGCCTCTTCTACGAGCAGTACTTC.

The V call is TRBV11-2, the J call TRBJ2-2, with unresolved D. The V gene lost 4 bases and the J gene lost 6 bases, with 6 bases spanning the gap. Germline CDR1 SGHAT, CDR2 FQNNGV. This CDR3 has 12 residues. The CDR3 nucleotides are TGTGCCAGCAGCTCCTGGCCCGGGGAGCTGTTTTTT. Translation: CASSSWPGELFF.

The chain links TRBV5-4 to TRBJ2-5; 13 nucleotides line up with TRBD2. Per germline, CDR1 SGHNT and CDR2 YYREEE (reference sequence). Germline trimming cut 4 bases from V and 2 bases from J; bases unmatched to any gene: 5. The CDR3 has 16 amino acids. The CDR3 is CASSPKLAGGQETQYF. The CDR3 bases are TGTGCCAGCAGCCCGAAACTAGCGGGGGGGCAAGAGACCCAGTACTTC. Together with reference TRBV5-4 and TRBJ2-5, the CDR3 gives the full variable domain: ETGVTQSPTHLIKTRGQQVTLRCSSQSGHNTVSWYQQALGQGPQFIFQYYREEENGRGNFPPRFSGLQFPNYSSELNVNALELDDSALYLCASSPKLAGGQETQYFGPGTRLLVL.

CDR3 in DNA: TGTGCCAGCAGTGAATCAGGGCGGAACACTGAAGCTTTCTTT. Protein sequence: CASSESGRNTEAFF. This sequence joins TRBV6-1 and TRBJ1-1, with D perhaps matching TRBD1 (5 bases). The CDR3 is made up of 14 amino acids. The V end was cut by 2 bases, the J end by 1 base, with 8 bases between. Germline lookup yields CDR1 MNHNS and CDR2 SASEGT.

About this clone: At one end, the junction sequence differs from germline, possibly due to a read error. V usage is TRBV11-2 and J usage is TRBJ2-5, with D unresolved. The germline V gene encodes CDR1 SGHAT and CDR2 FQNNGV. This CDR3 comprises 12 residues. The CDR3 DNA reads as TGTGCCAGCAGCACCACTTTCGTAGATCAAGACTTC. As protein: CASSTTFVDQDF.

The chain couples TRBV10-3 to TRBJ2-7; TRBD1 is a possible D gene (5 bases). The CDR3 is 12 residues long. Trimming left V 6 bases short and J 2 bases short, with 8 bases between. CDR1 and CDR2 (germline): ENHRY, SYGVKD. The CDR3: CAIRDTTYEQYF. The CDR3 DNA sequence: TGTGCCATCAGGGACACAACCTACGAGCAGTACTTC.

V gene TRBV18 combines with J gene TRBJ1-5; no reliable D call. Germline V gene sequence: CDR1 KGHSH, CDR2 LQKENI. This CDR3 has 12 amino acids. V lost 8 bases and J 7 bases, leaving 12 bases between the germline ends. This CDR3 reads CASASGEQPQHF. The CDR3 DNA reads as TGTGCCAGCGCTAGCGGGGAACAGCCCCAGCATTTT.

This chain links TRBV5-1 with TRBJ2-1; 12 bases agree with TRBD2. CDR3 length: 18 amino acids. The J segment lost 3 bases and the V segment lost 0 bases, leaving 7 bases of the junction unmatched. Germline assignment: CDR1 SGHRS and CDR2 YFSETQ. CDR3 sequence reads: CASSLARTSGKFYNEQFF. In DNA form, the CDR3 reads TGCGCCAGCAGCTTGGCCCGGACTAGCGGGAAATTCTACAATGAGCAGTTCTTC.

The chain recombines TRBV5-5 with TRBJ1-2; no definite D call. CDR1 and CDR2 from the germline V gene are SGHKS and YYEKEE (reference sequence). V lost 4 bases and J 2 bases, leaving 12 bases between the germline ends. CDR3 size: 14 residues. The CDR3 DNA reads TGTGCCAGCAGCCGGACTGTAGGGAACTATGGCTACACCTTC. Translating it yields CASSRTVGNYGYTF.